The clone carrying this TCR beta chain turned up a few times. Its antigen is not identified. Overall study results and limits: Tumor memory CD4+ T cell TCR gene usage clustered with blood and lymph node memory CD4+ cells and lymph node naive CD4+ cells. Tumor-infiltrating Treg TCR alpha and beta sequences overlapped most with tumor naive CD4+ T cells, then blood naive.

TCRdb itself ran the 5' RACE reads through MiXCR, one entry per CDR3 protein. The table records approximately 41,000 distinct CDR3 sequences, just under 30% of them present only once. CDR1 and CDR2 from the germline V gene are SQVTM and ANQGSEA. There are 12 residues in the CDR3. Trimming took off 8 bases at V and 2 bases at J, with 10 bases between the two ends. The memory fraction was CD4+CD45RO+CD25- cells. The source is a female donor with breast cancer. V usage is TRBV29-1 and J usage is TRBJ2-1; D is perhaps TRBD2 (6 bases). Material for sequencing was memory CD4+ T cells sorted from a lymph node. The subset denotes: memory CD4+ T cells, CD4+CD45RO+CD25-. This CDR3 reads CSITGAYNEQFF. The CDR3 region has the DNA TGCAGCATTACGGGGGCCTACAATGAGCAGTTCTTC.